A selection of T cell receptor beta chains follows, all from one sample in a study of STAT5B mutations in CD4+ large granular lymphocyte leukemia. Libraries were prepared by immunoSEQ multiplex PCR; TCRdb keeps only in-frame clonotypes and omits some of them. Seen here are 30,000 to 35,000 clones, about 85% observed once, and the top ten hold less than 3.5%. Sequencing was performed on CD4+ T cells from blood buffy coats. The receptors derive from a human donor in good health. The CDR3 runs from the conserved cysteine through the conserved F or W. The D gene is left open where the match is weak. Size is omitted from some rows. Given values are once, few, many or a class for expanded clones.

CDR3aa	CDR3nt	v_gene	j_gene	d_gene	abundance
CASSIGAGGNQPQHF	TGTGCCAGTAGTATAGGGGCAGGGGGCAATCAGCCCCAGCATTTT	TRBV19	TRBJ1-5	-	-
CASKPDRTNYGYTF	TGTGCCAGCAAACCAGACAGGACTAACTATGGCTACACCTTC	TRBV6-4	TRBJ1-2	-	-
CASSLVSGTSPLHF	TGTGCCAGCAGCTTAGTATCCGGTACCTCACCCCTCCACTTT	TRBV7-2	TRBJ1-6	-	-
CASSLSSGSNEQFF	TGTGCCAGCAGCTTAAGTAGCGGGAGTAATGAGCAGTTCTTC	TRBV7-3	TRBJ2-1	TRBD2	-
CASSLGWGQLNQPQHF	TGTGCCAGCAGCTTAGGGTGGGGACAGTTAAATCAGCCCCAGCATTTT	TRBV7-2	TRBJ1-5	TRBD1	-
CASSPPNSGSLYNEQFF	TGTGCCAGCAGTCCCCCCAATAGCGGGAGCCTCTACAATGAGCAGTTCTTC	TRBV28	TRBJ2-1	TRBD2	-
CASILREQSEAFF	TGTGCCAGCATCCTCCGGGAACAGTCTGAAGCTTTCTTT	TRBV28	TRBJ1-1	-	-
CASSVEPSGRHGSSPLHF	TGTGCCAGCAGCGTAGAGCCTTCAGGGCGACACGGGAGTTCACCCCTCCACTTT	TRBV9	TRBJ1-6	-	-
CASSQITSTADTQYF	TGCGCCAGCAGCCAGATCACTAGCACGGCAGATACGCAGTATTTT	TRBV4-3	TRBJ2-3	-	-
CASSPTSGTTGELFF	TGTGCCAGTAGCCCGACTAGCGGGACTACCGGGGAGCTGTTTTTT	TRBV19	TRBJ2-2	TRBD2	once
CASSFGQFNEQYF	TGTGCCAGCAGCTTCGGACAGTTCAACGAGCAGTACTTC	TRBV5-6	TRBJ2-7	-	-
CASSYGQVSDTQYF	TGCGCCAGCAGCTACGGACAGGTCTCAGATACGCAGTATTTT	TRBV5-1	TRBJ2-3	TRBD1	few
CASSSTGQRPQHF	TGTGCCAGCAGTTCTACAGGACAAAGGCCCCAGCATTTT	TRBV28	TRBJ1-5	-	-
CASSQEQSGTAEGNTIYF	TGTGCCAGCAGCCAAGAGCAGTCCGGGACCGCGGAGGGAAACACCATATATTTT	TRBV4-2	TRBJ1-3	-	-
CASSLGTGANTQYF	TGCGCCAGCAGCCTAGGGACAGGGGCTAATACGCAGTATTTT	TRBV5-1	TRBJ2-3	TRBD1	-
CASSLTSGDYNEQFF	TGTGCCAGCAGTTTGACTAGCGGGGACTACAATGAGCAGTTCTTC	TRBV27	TRBJ2-1	TRBD2	-
CASSLSGQGNTEAFF	TGTGCCAGCAGCTTGTCGGGCCAGGGGAACACTGAAGCTTTCTTT	TRBV5-4	TRBJ1-1	-	-
CASRLVEIGERGTYEQYF	TGTGCAAGTCGCTTAGTAGAGATCGGGGAGCGGGGGACTTACGAGCAGTACTTC	TRBV12-2	TRBJ2-7	-	-
CASGLDTGELFF	TGTGCTAGTGGTTTGGACACCGGGGAGCTGTTTTTT	TRBV12-5	TRBJ2-2	-	-
CASGLTSGEGNNEQFF	TGCGCCAGCGGGTTAACTAGCGGTGAGGGGAACAATGAGCAGTTCTTC	TRBV5-1	TRBJ2-1	TRBD2	-
CASCLGGNSYEQYF	TGTGCCAGCTGTCTCGGGGGGAACTCCTACGAGCAGTACTTC	TRBV28	TRBJ2-7	TRBD2	-
CAISESYSLAGDGDTQYF	TGTGCCATCAGTGAGTCGTATTCGCTAGCGGGAGACGGGGATACGCAGTATTTT	TRBV10-3	TRBJ2-3	TRBD2	-
CASSFTGGYGANVLTF	TGTGCCAGCAGCTTTACAGGGGGTTATGGGGCCAACGTCCTGACTTTC	TRBV5-6	TRBJ2-6	TRBD1	-
CASSYSGTGSYEQYF	TGTGCCAGCAGTTACTCCGGGACAGGCTCCTACGAGCAGTACTTC	TRBV6-5	TRBJ2-7	TRBD1	-
CASSFLQSSAGYTF	TGTGCCAGCAGCTTCCTACAGTCTTCGGCTGGCTACACCTTC	TRBV5-6	TRBJ1-2	-	-
CASSRDRGTYEQYF	TGTGCCAGCTCACGGGACAGGGGGACCTACGAGCAGTACTTC	TRBV18	TRBJ2-7	TRBD1	few
CASSIVGTGIYEQYF	TGTGCCAGTAGTATAGTGGGGACAGGGATCTACGAGCAGTACTTC	TRBV19	TRBJ2-7	TRBD1	-
CASSLGQNYGYTF	TGTGCCAGCAGCTTAGGACAGAACTATGGCTACACCTTC	TRBV6-5	TRBJ1-2	-	-
CASSLVGGGDTQYF	TGTGCCAGCAGCTTGGTAGGGGGTGGAGATACGCAGTATTTT	TRBV7-2	TRBJ2-3	-	-
CASSLEPGQVLSGYTF	TGTGCCAGCAGCTTAGAGCCGGGACAGGTCCTCTCCGGCTACACCTTC	TRBV11-3	TRBJ1-2	TRBD1	-
CASSPDRTTGELFF	TGTGCCAGCTCACCAGATAGGACTACCGGGGAGCTGTTTTTT	TRBV18	TRBJ2-2	-	-
CASSQGQPGELFF	TGCGCCAGCAGCCAGGGACAGCCCGGGGAGCTGTTTTTT	TRBV5-1	TRBJ2-2	TRBD1	-
CASSEWGAGGEQYF	TGTGCCAGCAGTGAGTGGGGGGCTGGAGGCGAGCAGTACTTC	TRBV2	TRBJ2-7	-	-
CASSPTGTRVEQFF	TGTGCCAGCAGCCCGACCGGGACTAGAGTTGAGCAGTTCTTC	TRBV7-2	TRBJ2-1	TRBD2	-
CSVEGPAGMGGTDTQYF	TGCAGCGTTGAAGGGCCAGCAGGGATGGGGGGCACAGATACGCAGTATTTT	TRBV29-1	TRBJ2-3	-	-
CASSSLTGRGNTEAFF	TGTGCCAGTAGTTCCCTGACAGGGAGGGGGAACACTGAAGCTTTCTTT	TRBV19	TRBJ1-1	TRBD1	-
CASSLGAGAPLDTQYF	TGTGCCAGCAGCTTAGGGGCCGGAGCCCCCCTAGATACGCAGTATTTT	TRBV7-9	TRBJ2-3	-	-
CASSPAGGGETQYF	TGTGCCAGCAGCCCAGCGGGAGGTGGAGAGACCCAGTACTTC	TRBV7-9	TRBJ2-5	TRBD2	-
CASSPRLAVNNEQFF	TGTGCCAGCAGCCCCCGACTAGCGGTTAACAATGAGCAGTTCTTC	TRBV11-2	TRBJ2-1	TRBD2	-
CASRRRTDTQYF	TGTGCCAGCAGGAGGCGCACAGATACGCAGTATTTT	TRBV21-1	TRBJ2-3	-	-
CASSLLSANEKLFF	TGTGCCAGCAGTTTGTTATCTGCTAATGAAAAACTGTTTTTT	TRBV6-6	TRBJ1-4	-	-
CASTGTRGQPQHF	TGTGCCAGTACCGGGACTCGGGGGCAGCCCCAGCATTTT	TRBV19	TRBJ1-5	-	once
CASSYQAGAYTGELFF	TGTGCCAGCAGTTACCAAGCCGGGGCTTACACCGGGGAGCTGTTTTTT	TRBV6-5	TRBJ2-2	-	-
CASSLRGTSGLYEQYF	TGTGCCAGCAGCCTTAGAGGGACTAGCGGACTATACGAGCAGTACTTC	TRBV7-2	TRBJ2-7	TRBD2	-
CASSDTDGGTQYF	TGTGCCAGCAGTGACACGGATGGGGGTACGCAGTATTTT	TRBV2	TRBJ2-3	-	once
CASSQDRRLDNEQFF	TGCGCCAGCAGCCAAGATCGGCGACTAGACAATGAGCAGTTCTTC	TRBV4-3	TRBJ2-1	-	-
CASSRKRTDTQYF	TGTGCCAGCAGTCGGAAACGCACAGATACGCAGTATTTT	TRBV6-5	TRBJ2-3	-	-
CASSIASGIETQYF	TGTGCCAGTAGTATTGCTAGCGGGATCGAGACCCAGTACTTC	TRBV19	TRBJ2-5	TRBD2	-
CASSVGGGGYTGELFF	TGTGCCAGCAGCGTAGGCGGAGGGGGGTACACCGGGGAGCTGTTTTTT	TRBV9	TRBJ2-2	-	-
CASSTRVGSNQPQHF	TGTGCCAGCAGCACACGGGTGGGTAGCAATCAGCCCCAGCATTTT	TRBV7-2	TRBJ1-5	-	once
CASSLGSGSGNQPQHF	TGTGCCAGCAGCTTAGGGTCAGGGTCAGGCAATCAGCCCCAGCATTTT	TRBV7-9	TRBJ1-5	-	-
CASGLAIGTSHNEQFF	TGTGCTAGTGGTTTGGCAATCGGGACTAGTCACAATGAGCAGTTCTTC	TRBV12-5	TRBJ2-1	TRBD2	once